The next 20 T cell receptor beta chains were all read from a single sample in a study of blood T cell repertoires in COVID-19. Assay: immunoSEQ multiplex PCR; the TCRdb copy retains only in-frame clones and omits some. The sample comprises approximately 150,000 clones, approximately 91% of which are singletons, and roughly 5.3% rests with the top ten. The sequencing sample was made of peripheral blood. The receptors come from a man between 18 and 35 years old with COVID-19, enrolled during active disease.

This clone occurred once. The rearrangement joins TRBV3-1 (or the pseudogene TRBV3-2) to TRBJ2-7, with 7 bases lining up with TRBD1. The CDR3 length is 14 residues. The V gene's germline CDR1 is LGHDT and CDR2 YNNKEL (reference sequence). V gave up 4 bases and J gave up 3 bases; unmatched junction bases: 6. Here the CDR3 DNA reads TGTGCCAGCAGCCGCGGCAACAGGGGCTACGAGCAGTACTTC. It translates to CASSRGNRGYEQYF.

Note on this clone: At one of its ends the junction is not consistent with the germline gene, which may arise from a read error. This sequence joins TRBV10-3 and TRBJ1-4; a possible D gene is TRBD1 (5 bases). Germline lookup yields CDR1 ENHRY and CDR2 SYGVKD. This CDR3 contains 12 residues. The CDR3 here is CAISEQAEKLLF. The CDR3 coding sequence is TGTGCCATCAGTGAACAGGCGGAAAAACTGCTTTTT.

This clone was found once. The chain couples TRBV18 to TRBJ2-1; maybe TRBD1 (5 bases). The V end was cut by 4 bases, the J end by 5 bases, with 9 bases between. CDR3 length: 13 amino acids. Germline loops: CDR1 KGHSH, CDR2 LQKENI. In DNA form, the CDR3 reads TGTGCCAGCTCACAGACCAGGGACAATGAGCAGTTCTTC. Translation gives CASSQTRDNEQFF.

This chain joins TRBV24-1 and TRBJ1-2; 7 positions match TRBD1. The junction had 7 bases not matched to a gene; V was cut back by 7 bases and J by 0 bases. CDR3 length equals 15 residues. Per germline, CDR1 KGHDR and CDR2 SFDVKD. CDR3 nucleotide sequence: TGTGCCACCAGCGGGACAGAGACATCTAACTATGGCTACACCTTC. This encodes CATSGTETSNYGYTF.

Details on this clone: Mismatch with germline at one junction end may stem from a read error. The rearrangement joins TRBV29-1 to TRBJ1-4; no clear D gene. Germline V lookup: CDR1 SQVTM, CDR2 ANQGSEA. The CDR3 totals 14 residues. The CDR3 DNA reads as TGCAGCGTTGCTAATCCTGACGGGAGTGAAAAACTGCTTTTT. Its translation: CSVANPDGSEKLLF.

V gene TRBV6-4 combines with J gene TRBJ2-1; D is unclear. The ends were cut back, 2 bases at V and 7 bases at J, with 9 bases in the middle. CDR1 MRHNA and CDR2 SNTAGT come from the germline V gene. The CDR3 has 13 residues. The CDR3 DNA sequence: TGTGCCAGCAGTGACAACTCTGAGAATGAGCAGTTCTTC. It encodes CASSDNSENEQFF.

The chain recombines TRBV12-3 or TRBV12-4 with TRBJ1-1; TRBD1 might be the D (6 bases). The length of the CDR3 is 12 residues. The V end lost 4 bases, the J end lost 5 bases, and 8 bases lay between the germline ends. The chain's CDR3 is CASSWGQTEAFF. In DNA, the CDR3 is TGTGCCAGCAGTTGGGGACAAACTGAAGCTTTCTTT.

The chain couples TRBV6-2 or TRBV6-3 to TRBJ1-5; D remains ambiguous. Germline V gene sequence: CDR1 MNHEY, CDR2 SVGEGT. This CDR3 region has 13 residues. The V end lost 2 bases, the J end lost 6 bases, and 8 bases lay between the germline ends. CDR3 in amino acids: CASSYRGGQPQHF. CDR3 DNA: TGTGCCAGCAGTTACCGGGGTGGTCAGCCCCAGCATTTT.

The gene calls are TRBV28 and TRBJ1-3, with D perhaps matching TRBD1 (5 bases). V was pared by 6 bases and J by 3 bases, with 15 bases between. Germline lookup yields CDR1 MDHEN and CDR2 SYDVKM. There are 15 residues in the CDR3. The CDR3 bases are TGTGCCAGCAGCCGAACAGCGACAGTTGGAAACACCATATATTTT. Amino acids: CASSRTATVGNTIYF.

The gene calls are TRBV27 and TRBJ2-7; 14 bases line up with TRBD2. The V gene end was trimmed by 10 bases and the J gene end by 4 bases; junction bases not matched to a gene: 15. This CDR3 spans 17 amino acids. Germline V gene lookup returns CDR1 MNHEY and CDR2 SMNVEV (reference sequence). The CDR3 DNA follows: TGTGCCACCAAGGGATGGACTAGCGGGAGGAAAGGTTACGAGCAGTACTTC. This gives the protein CATKGWTSGRKGYEQYF.

This chain uses TRBV28 with TRBJ2-1, with D perhaps TRBD1 (5 bases). This CDR3 is 15 amino acids long. Trimming cost V 2 bases and J 1 base, with 9 bases left between them. Germline loops: CDR1 MDHEN, CDR2 SYDVKM. The CDR3 nucleotides read TGTGCCAGCAGTTTAAGGGGTCGGTCCTACAATGAGCAGTTCTTC. Translation gives CASSLRGRSYNEQFF.

V usage is TRBV7-2 and J usage is TRBJ2-1, with 9 bases identical to TRBD1. This CDR3 comprises 14 residues. Per germline, CDR1 SGHTA and CDR2 FQGNSA. V dropped 5 bases and J dropped 6; count of bases not matched to a gene: 5. Written as DNA, the CDR3 is TGTGCCAGCAGCCCCAGGACAGGGGTCAATGAGCAGTTCTTC. Protein: CASSPRTGVNEQFF.

The CDR3, as DNA: TGTGCCAGCTCACCGGGACTAGCGGAGAACACCGGGGAGCTGTTTTTT. Residues: CASSPGLAENTGELFF. The chain recombines TRBV18 with TRBJ2-2, with 11 bases identical to TRBD2. This CDR3 is built from 16 residues. Trimming took 3 bases from V and 1 from J; bases not matched to a gene: 1. Germline V gene lookup returns CDR1 KGHSH and CDR2 LQKENI.

The chain uses TRBV9 and TRBJ2-2; unclear D gene. V lost 2 bases and J lost 4, with 9 bases in between. Germline V gene lookup returns CDR1 SGDLS and CDR2 YYNGEE. The length of the CDR3 is 14 residues. The DNA of the CDR3 is TGTGCCAGCAGCGTCCACCCCAGCACCGGGGAGCTGTTTTTT. Its translation: CASSVHPSTGELFF.

The rearrangement joins TRBV7-2 to TRBJ2-3, with a possible D match to TRBD2 (5 bases). Trimming removed 5 bases from V and 0 bases from J, with 15 bases in between. The CDR3 sequence is 16 residues long. Germline assignment: CDR1 SGHTA and CDR2 FQGNSA. For the CDR3, the DNA is TGTGCCAGCAGCCCTAGTAGTAGCGCGAGCACAGATACGCAGTATTTT. Amino acids: CASSPSSSASTDTQYF.

As concerns this clone: Germline is not matched at one junction end, which may reflect a read error. V is TRBV2 and J is TRBJ2-2; tentatively, D is TRBD1 (6 bases). Germline CDR1 and CDR2: SNHLY and FYNNEI. This CDR3 contains 16 residues. The CDR3 reads CASALQGSSNTGELFF. CDR3 nucleotides: TGTGCCAGCGCCTTACAGGGATCCTCGAATACCGGGGAGCTGTTTTTT.

This clone appeared a single time. The V call is TRBV4-3, the J call TRBJ2-2; no clear D gene. Germline V gives CDR1 LGHNA, CDR2 YSLEER. Trimming pared 0 bases from V and 4 bases from J, leaving 9 bases between. The CDR3 covers 15 residues. The CDR3 spells CASSQDYPGTGELFF. The CDR3 region has the DNA TGCGCCAGCAGCCAAGATTATCCCGGCACCGGGGAGCTGTTTTTT.

DNA of the CDR3: TGTGCCAGCAGCCGTGGGACTAGCGGGAGAACAGATACGCAGTATTTT. Translated: CASSRGTSGRTDTQYF. This chain uses TRBV28 with TRBJ2-3; 14 nucleotides line up with TRBD2. This CDR3 has 16 residues. CDR1 and CDR2 (germline): MDHEN, SYDVKM. Trimming at V came to 6 bases and at J to 3 bases, leaving 5 bases not matched to a gene. Using reference TRBV28 and TRBJ2-3 for the parts outside the CDR3, the full variable domain is DVKVTQSSRYLVKRTGEKVFLECVQDMDHENMFWYRQDPGLGLRLIYFSYDVKMKEKGDIPEGYSVSREKKERFSLILESASTNQTSMYLCASSRGTSGRTDTQYFGPGTRLTVL.

The chain has TRBV10-3 and TRBJ2-1, with 7 bases lining up with TRBD2. V was pared by 7 bases and J by 0 bases, with 3 bases of the junction left unmatched. Germline CDR1 is ENHRY and CDR2 is SYGVKD. The CDR3 covers 14 residues. CDR3: CAIILASSYNEQFF. In DNA, the CDR3 is TGTGCCATCATACTAGCGAGCTCCTACAATGAGCAGTTCTTC.

The rearrangement uses TRBV28 and TRBJ2-7, with 9 nucleotides matching TRBD2. Trimming took 4 bases from V and 1 from J; bases not matched to a gene: 14. Per germline, CDR1 MDHEN and CDR2 SYDVKM. This CDR3 spans 18 amino acids. CDR3: CASSSTSGSGFASYEQYF. The CDR3 DNA sequence: TGTGCCAGCAGTTCCACTAGCGGGTCGGGCTTCGCGTCCTACGAGCAGTACTTC.